This T cell receptor beta chain was sequenced during a study of immune heterogeneity within non-small cell lung tumors. Points from the study as a whole: A significant, moderate positive correlation (R about 0.34) linked local T-cell clonality and tumor mutational burden.

The authors used around 0.55 ug of bulk tumor genomic DNA per sample as template. Surgery yielded several widely spaced biopsies per primary tumor. Patients with untreated, newly diagnosed non-small cell lung cancer underwent curative surgery. V was clipped by 6 bases and J by 4 bases, with 15 bases between them. Per the germline V gene, CDR1 is LGHNT and CDR2 is FRNRAP. The length of the CDR3 is 14 residues. Amplification of the TCR beta CDR3 was achieved through multiplex PCR with 32 V and 13 J primers. TCRdb called the multiplex PCR reads again in MiXCR, with one record for every CDR3 protein. The repertoire holds roughly 13,000 distinct CDR3 sequences, with about 22% as singletons. By frequency in the sample, this clonotype is medium-sized. Its cognate antigen is unknown.

The source of this sequence is a man between 60 and 75 years old with non-small cell lung cancer. This chain connects TRBV12-5 to TRBJ1-1; D not resolved. Sequencing input: lung tumor tissue. The CDR3 here is CASGRTDFGTEAFF. DNA for the CDR3: TGTGCTAGTGGCCGGACTGACTTCGGCACTGAAGCTTTCTTT.